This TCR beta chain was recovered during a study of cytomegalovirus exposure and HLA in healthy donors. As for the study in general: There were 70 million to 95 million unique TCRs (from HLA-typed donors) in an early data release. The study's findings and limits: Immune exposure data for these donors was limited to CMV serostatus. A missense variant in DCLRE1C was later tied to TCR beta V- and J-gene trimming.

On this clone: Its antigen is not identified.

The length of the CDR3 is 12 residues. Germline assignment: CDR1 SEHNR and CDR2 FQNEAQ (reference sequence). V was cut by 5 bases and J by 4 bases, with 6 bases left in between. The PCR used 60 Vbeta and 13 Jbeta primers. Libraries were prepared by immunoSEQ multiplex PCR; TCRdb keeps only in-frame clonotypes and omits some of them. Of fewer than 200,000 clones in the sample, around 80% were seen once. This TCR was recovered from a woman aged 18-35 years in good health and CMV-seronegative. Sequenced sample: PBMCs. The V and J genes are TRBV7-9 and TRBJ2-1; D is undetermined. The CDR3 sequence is CASSVSYNEQFF. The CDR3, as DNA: TGTGCCAGCAGCGTATCTTACAATGAGCAGTTCTTC.